The clone carrying this TCR beta chain appeared once. No antigen is known for it. Generated by immunoSEQ multiplex PCR, the TCRdb table keeps only in-frame clones and is missing some. The sample records around 54,000 clones, roughly 88% being singletons. This specimen comes from a study of T cells in localized non-small cell lung cancer. Notes on the study in general: Sequencing was limited to one tumor region, leaving the possibility of heterogeneity open.

Here the sequenced sample was peripheral blood, taken before any cancer treatment. The receptor was derived from a male donor aged 60 or older with stage III squamous cell lung carcinoma.

The CDR3 nucleotides read TGTGCCAGCAGTGAGTCGCATCACAGGATCACAGATACGCAGTATTTT. This sequence encodes CASSESHHRITDTQYF. V and J are TRBV25-1 and TRBJ2-3; a weak D match, TRBD1 (5 bases). Deletions cut 3 bases from V and 2 bases from J, with 15 bases between. This CDR3 contains 16 residues. Germline V gives CDR1 MGHDK, CDR2 SYGVNS.